The source of this T cell receptor beta chain is a study of blood T cell repertoires in COVID-19. The wider study: Donors in the United States, Italy and Spain gave samples during acute or convalescent COVID-19.

As originally analysed: Reference gene primers were amplified, and this amplification served to estimate nucleated cell counts. TCRdb's copy holds only in-frame clones and misses some; the assay was immunoSEQ multiplex PCR. V, J and clone size were drawn from that table, and D and trimming were deduced from the DNA. Of 310,000 or so clones in the sample, about 88% are singletons; the top ten hold 9.5%. The CDR3 spans 16 residues. V lost 4 bases and J lost 0, with 13 bases in between. The germline gives CDR1 ENHRY, CDR2 SYGVKD. The sample comprised PBMCs or T cells enriched from blood (not recorded which). The chain recombines TRBV10-3 with TRBJ2-1, with D maybe TRBD1 (6 bases). The receptor was isolated from a woman in her thirties or forties who had recovered from COVID-19. DNA of the CDR3: TGTGCCATCAGTGGGACAGCCCCTAGCTCCTACAATGAGCAGTTCTTC. Protein sequence: CAISGTAPSSYNEQFF.